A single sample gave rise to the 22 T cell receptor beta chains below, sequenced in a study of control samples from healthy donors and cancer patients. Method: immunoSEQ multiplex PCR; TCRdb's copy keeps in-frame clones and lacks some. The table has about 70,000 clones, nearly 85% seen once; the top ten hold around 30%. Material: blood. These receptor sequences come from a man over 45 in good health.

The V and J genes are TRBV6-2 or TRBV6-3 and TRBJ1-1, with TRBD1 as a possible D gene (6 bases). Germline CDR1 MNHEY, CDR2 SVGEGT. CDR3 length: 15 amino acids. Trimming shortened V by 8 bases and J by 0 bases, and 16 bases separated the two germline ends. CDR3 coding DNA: TGTGCCAGCTGCCTCGGGAGGGGGGTGAACACTGAAGCTTTCTTT. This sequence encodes CASCLGRGVNTEAFF.

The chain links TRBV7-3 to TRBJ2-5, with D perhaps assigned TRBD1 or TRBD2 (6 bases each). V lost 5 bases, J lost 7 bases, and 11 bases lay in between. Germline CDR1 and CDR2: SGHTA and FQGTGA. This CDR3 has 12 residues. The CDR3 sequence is CASSRGGGTQYF. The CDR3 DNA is TGTGCCAGCAGCCGAGGGGGAGGGACCCAGTACTTC.

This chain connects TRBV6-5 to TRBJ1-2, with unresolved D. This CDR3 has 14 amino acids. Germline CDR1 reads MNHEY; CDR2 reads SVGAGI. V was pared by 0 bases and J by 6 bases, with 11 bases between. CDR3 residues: CASSYSRGGNGYTF. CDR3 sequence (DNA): TGTGCCAGCAGTTACTCGCGCGGCGGAAATGGCTACACCTTC.

The CDR3 loop is CSAGGDYEQYF. CDR3 in DNA: TGCAGTGCCGGCGGGGACTACGAGCAGTACTTC. The chain is built from TRBV20-1 and TRBJ2-7; perhaps TRBD2 as D (6 bases). V was shortened by 6 bases and J by 3 bases, with 9 bases between the two germline ends. CDR1 DFQATT and CDR2 SNEGSKA come from the germline V gene (reference sequence). There are 11 residues in the CDR3.

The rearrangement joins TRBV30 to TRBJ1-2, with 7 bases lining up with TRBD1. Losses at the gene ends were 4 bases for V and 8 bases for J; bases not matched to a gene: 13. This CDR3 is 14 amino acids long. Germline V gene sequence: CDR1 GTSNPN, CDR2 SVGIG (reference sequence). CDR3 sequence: CAWMEEGGSQGYTF. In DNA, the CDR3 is TGTGCCTGGATGGAAGAAGGGGGCAGTCAGGGCTACACCTTC.

Here the CDR3 reads CASSTWTGRSNQPQHF. The CDR3 coding sequence is TGTGCCAGCAGCACTTGGACAGGTAGGAGCAATCAGCCCCAGCATTTT. The J gene is TRBJ1-5, the V gene TRBV7-9; 7 nucleotides align to TRBD1. This CDR3 contains 16 residues. Germline CDR1 reads SEHNR; CDR2 reads FQNEAQ (reference sequence). The J segment lost 1 base and the V segment lost 5 bases, leaving 8 bases of the junction unmatched.

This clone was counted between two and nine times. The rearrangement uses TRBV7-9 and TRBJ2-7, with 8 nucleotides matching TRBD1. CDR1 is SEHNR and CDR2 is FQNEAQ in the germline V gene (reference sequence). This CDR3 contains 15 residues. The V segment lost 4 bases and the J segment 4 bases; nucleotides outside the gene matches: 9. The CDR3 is CASSSPGGASYEQYF. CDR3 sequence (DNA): TGTGCCAGCAGCTCTCCAGGGGGCGCTTCTTACGAGCAGTACTTC.

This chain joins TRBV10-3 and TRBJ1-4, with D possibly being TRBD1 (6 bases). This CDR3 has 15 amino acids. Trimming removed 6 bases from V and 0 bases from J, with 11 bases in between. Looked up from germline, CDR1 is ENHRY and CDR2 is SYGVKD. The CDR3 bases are TGTGCCATCAGGGACAGCAGAGCAACTAATGAAAAACTGTTTTTT. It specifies CAIRDSRATNEKLFF.

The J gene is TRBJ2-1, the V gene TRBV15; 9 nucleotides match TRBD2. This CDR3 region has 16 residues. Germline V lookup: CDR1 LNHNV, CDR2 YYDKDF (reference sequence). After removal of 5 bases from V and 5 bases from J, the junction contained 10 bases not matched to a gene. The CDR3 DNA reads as TGTGCCACCAGCCGAGGAGCGGGAGGACTAAACAATGAGCAGTTCTTC. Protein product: CATSRGAGGLNNEQFF.

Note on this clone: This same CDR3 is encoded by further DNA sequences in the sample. The CDR3 nucleotides read TGTGCCAGCAGCCTAGCCCGGACCGGGGAGCTGTTTTTT. Translated, it gives CASSLARTGELFF. This rearrangement joins TRBV11-3 to TRBJ2-2; possibly TRBD2 for D (5 bases). V lost 5 bases, J lost 5 bases, and 9 bases lay in between. CDR1 is SGHNT and CDR2 is YENEEA in the germline V gene. CDR3 length: 13 amino acids.

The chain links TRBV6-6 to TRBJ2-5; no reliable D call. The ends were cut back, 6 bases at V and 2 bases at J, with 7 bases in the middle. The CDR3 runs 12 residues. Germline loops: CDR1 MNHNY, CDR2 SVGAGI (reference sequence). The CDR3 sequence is CASRLYQETQYF. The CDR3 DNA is TGTGCCAGCAGACTATATCAAGAGACCCAGTACTTC.

The CDR3 protein is CASSLEVNTEAFF. As DNA, the CDR3 is TGTGCCAGCAGCTTAGAGGTGAACACTGAAGCTTTCTTT. The chain recombines TRBV7-2 with TRBJ1-1; no definite D call. In germline, CDR1 is SGHTA, CDR2 FQGNSA. This CDR3 is 13 amino acids long. V was trimmed by 1 base and J by 0 bases, leaving 3 bases between them.

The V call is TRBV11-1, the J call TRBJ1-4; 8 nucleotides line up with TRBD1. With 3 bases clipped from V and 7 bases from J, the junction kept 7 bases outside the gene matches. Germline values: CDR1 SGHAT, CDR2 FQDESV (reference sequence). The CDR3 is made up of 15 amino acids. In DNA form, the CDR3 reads TGTGCCAGCAGCTTCAAGCAGGGGGCGAGTGAAAAACTGTTTTTT. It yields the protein CASSFKQGASEKLFF.

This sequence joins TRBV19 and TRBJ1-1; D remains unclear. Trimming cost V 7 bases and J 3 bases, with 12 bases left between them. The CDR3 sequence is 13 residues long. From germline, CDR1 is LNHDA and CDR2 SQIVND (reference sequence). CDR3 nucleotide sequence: TGTGCCAGTACCCCCAGCTTCTACACTGAAGCTTTCTTT. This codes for CASTPSFYTEAFF.

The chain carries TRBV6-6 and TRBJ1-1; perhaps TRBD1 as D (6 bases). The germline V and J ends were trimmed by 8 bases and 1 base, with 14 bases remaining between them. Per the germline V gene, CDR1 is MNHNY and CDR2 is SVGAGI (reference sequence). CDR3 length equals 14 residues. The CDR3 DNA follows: TGTGCCAGCTTTCCCGGGACAAAGAACACTGAAGCTTTCTTT. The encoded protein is CASFPGTKNTEAFF.

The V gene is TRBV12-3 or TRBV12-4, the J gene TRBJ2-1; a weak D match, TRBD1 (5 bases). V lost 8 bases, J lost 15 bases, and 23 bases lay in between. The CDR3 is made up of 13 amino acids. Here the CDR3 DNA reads TGTGCCAGCGGTACCTTAGGGGTGAGTAGCTGGTTCTTC. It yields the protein CASGTLGVSSWFF.

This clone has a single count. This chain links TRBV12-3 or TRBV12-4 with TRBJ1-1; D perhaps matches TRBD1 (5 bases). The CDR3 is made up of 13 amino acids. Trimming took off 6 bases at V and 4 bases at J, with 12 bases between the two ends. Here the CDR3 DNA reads TGTGCCAGCAGGAGCACCGGGGGCACTGAAGCTTTCTTT. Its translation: CASRSTGGTEAFF.

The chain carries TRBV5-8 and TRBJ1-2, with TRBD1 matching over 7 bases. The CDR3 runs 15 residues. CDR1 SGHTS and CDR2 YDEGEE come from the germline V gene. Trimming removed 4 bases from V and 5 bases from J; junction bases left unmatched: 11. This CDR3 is CASSNEDRDRYGYTF. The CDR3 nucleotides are TGTGCCAGCAGCAATGAAGACAGGGACCGGTATGGCTACACCTTC.

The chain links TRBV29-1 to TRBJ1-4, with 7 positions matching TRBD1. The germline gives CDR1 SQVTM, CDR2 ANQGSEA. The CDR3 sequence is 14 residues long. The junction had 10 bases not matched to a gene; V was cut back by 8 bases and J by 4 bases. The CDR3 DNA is TGCAGCACCGAATCCGGGACAGATAATGAAAAACTGTTTTTT. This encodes CSTESGTDNEKLFF.

The CDR3 reads CANPGQGAKHF. DNA for the CDR3: TGTGCCAATCCTGGACAGGGGGCAAAACATTTT. This sequence joins TRBV6-4 and TRBJ1-5; 11 nucleotides line up with TRBD1. CDR3 length: 11 residues. The germline CDR1 and CDR2 sequences are MRHNA and SNTAGT. Unmatched junction bases numbered 9, after V lost 10 bases and J lost 16 bases.

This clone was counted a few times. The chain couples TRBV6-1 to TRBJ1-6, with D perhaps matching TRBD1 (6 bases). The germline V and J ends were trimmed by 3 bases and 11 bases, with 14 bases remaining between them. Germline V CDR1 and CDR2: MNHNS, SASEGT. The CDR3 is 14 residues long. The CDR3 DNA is TGTGCCAGCAGTGAGGTGACAGGCATGGCACCCCTCCACTTT. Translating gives CASSEVTGMAPLHF.

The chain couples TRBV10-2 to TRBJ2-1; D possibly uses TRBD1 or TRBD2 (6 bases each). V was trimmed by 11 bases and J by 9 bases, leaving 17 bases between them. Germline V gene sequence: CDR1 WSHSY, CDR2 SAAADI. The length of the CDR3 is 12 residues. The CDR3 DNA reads TGCGCCGGTTCGGAGGGGGTGGGTGAGCAGTTCTTC. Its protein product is CAGSEGVGEQFF.